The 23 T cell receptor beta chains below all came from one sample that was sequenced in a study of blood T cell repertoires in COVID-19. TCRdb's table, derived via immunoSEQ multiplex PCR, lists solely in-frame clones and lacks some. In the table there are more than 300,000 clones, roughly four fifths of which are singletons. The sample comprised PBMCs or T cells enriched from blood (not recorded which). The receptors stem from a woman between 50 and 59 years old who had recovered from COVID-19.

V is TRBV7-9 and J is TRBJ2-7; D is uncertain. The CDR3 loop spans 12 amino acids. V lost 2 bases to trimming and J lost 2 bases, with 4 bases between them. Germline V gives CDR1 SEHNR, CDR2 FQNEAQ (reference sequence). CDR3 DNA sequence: TGTGCCAGCAGCTTATATCCCTACGAGCAGTACTTC. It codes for CASSLYPYEQYF.

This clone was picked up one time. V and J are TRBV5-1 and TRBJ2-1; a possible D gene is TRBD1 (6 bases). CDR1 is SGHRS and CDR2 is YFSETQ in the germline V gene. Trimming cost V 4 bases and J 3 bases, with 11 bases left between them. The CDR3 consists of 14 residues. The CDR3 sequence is CASSPGTIYNEQFF. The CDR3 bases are TGCGCCAGCAGCCCCGGGACAATCTACAATGAGCAGTTCTTC.

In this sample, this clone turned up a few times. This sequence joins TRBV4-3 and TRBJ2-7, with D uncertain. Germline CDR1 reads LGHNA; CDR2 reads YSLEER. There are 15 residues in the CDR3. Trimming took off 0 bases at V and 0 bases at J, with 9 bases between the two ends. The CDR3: CASSQDLIGSYEQYF. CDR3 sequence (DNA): TGCGCCAGCAGCCAAGATCTCATCGGCTCCTACGAGCAGTACTTC.

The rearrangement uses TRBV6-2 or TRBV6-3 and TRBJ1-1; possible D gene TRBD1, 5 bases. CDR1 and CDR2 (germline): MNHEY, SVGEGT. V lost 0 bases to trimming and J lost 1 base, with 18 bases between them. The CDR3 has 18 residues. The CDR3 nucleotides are TGTGCCAGCAGTTACTCGGGGGGATCTAGGGCCAGGAACACTGAAGCTTTCTTT. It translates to CASSYSGGSRARNTEAFF.

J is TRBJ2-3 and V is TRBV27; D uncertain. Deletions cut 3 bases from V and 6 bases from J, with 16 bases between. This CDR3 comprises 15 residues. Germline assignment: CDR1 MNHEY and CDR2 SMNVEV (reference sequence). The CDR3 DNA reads TGTGCCAGCAGTTTCTTCTCGAGCCGGAGCGATACGCAGTATTTT. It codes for CASSFFSSRSDTQYF.

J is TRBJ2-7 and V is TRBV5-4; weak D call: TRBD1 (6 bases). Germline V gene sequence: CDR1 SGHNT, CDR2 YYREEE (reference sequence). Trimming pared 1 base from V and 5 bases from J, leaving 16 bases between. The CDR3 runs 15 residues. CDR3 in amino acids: CASSLFGRPGDEQYF. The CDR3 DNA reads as TGTGCCAGCAGCTTGTTCGGACGGCCAGGGGACGAGCAGTACTTC.

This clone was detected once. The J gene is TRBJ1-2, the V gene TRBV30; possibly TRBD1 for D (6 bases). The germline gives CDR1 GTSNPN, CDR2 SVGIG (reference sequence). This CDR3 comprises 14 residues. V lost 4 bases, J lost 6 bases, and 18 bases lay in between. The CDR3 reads CAWIFPTGTNGYTF. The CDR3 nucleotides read TGTGCCTGGATCTTTCCGACAGGAACGAATGGCTACACCTTC. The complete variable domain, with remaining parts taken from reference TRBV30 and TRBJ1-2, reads SQTIHQWPATLVQPVGSPLSLECTVEGTSNPNLYWYRQAAGRGLQLLFYSVGIGQISSEVPQNLSASRPQDRQFILSSKKLLLSDSGFYLCAWIFPTGTNGYTFGSGTRLTVV.

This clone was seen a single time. The CDR3 sequence is CASILTTRAGATYEQYF. The CDR3 DNA is TGCGCCAGCATCCTTACTACTAGGGCGGGGGCGACCTACGAGCAGTACTTC. This sequence joins TRBV10-1 and TRBJ2-7; weak D call: TRBD2 (7 bases). The CDR3 totals 17 residues. Germline CDR1 WNHNN, CDR2 SYGVQD (reference sequence). V was clipped by 7 bases and J by 2 bases, with 24 bases between them.

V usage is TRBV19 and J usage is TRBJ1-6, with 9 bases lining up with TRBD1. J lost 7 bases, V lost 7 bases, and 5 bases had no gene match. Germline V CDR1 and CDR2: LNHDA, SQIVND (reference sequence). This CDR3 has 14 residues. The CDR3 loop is CASTQGTGNSPLHF. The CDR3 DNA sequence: TGTGCCAGTACCCAAGGGACAGGGAATTCACCCCTCCACTTT.

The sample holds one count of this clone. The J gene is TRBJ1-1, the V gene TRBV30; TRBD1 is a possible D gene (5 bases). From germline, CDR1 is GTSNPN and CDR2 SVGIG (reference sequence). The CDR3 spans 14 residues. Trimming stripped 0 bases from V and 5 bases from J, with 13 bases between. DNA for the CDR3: TGTGCCTGGAGTGTACGGAGGGGTCTTACTGAAGCTTTCTTT. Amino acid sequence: CAWSVRRGLTEAFF.

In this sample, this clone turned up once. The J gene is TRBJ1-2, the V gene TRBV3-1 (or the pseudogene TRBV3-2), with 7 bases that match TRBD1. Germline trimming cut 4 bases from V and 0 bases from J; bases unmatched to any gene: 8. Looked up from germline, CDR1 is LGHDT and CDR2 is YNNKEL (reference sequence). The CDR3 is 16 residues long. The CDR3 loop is CASSPSQGFSNYGYTF. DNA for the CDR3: TGTGCCAGCAGCCCTTCACAGGGGTTCTCTAACTATGGCTACACCTTC.

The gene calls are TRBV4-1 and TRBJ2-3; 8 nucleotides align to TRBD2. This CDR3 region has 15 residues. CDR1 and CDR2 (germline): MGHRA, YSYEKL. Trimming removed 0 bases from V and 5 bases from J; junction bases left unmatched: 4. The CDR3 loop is CASSQDRLAGDTQYF. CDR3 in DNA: TGCGCCAGCAGCCAAGATCGGCTAGCGGGAGATACGCAGTATTTT.

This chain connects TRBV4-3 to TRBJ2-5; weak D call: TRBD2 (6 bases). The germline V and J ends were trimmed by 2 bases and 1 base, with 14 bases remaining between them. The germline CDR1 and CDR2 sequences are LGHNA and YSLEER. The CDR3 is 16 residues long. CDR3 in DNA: TGCGCCAGCAGCCAACGTCGGCGGGGTCCCCAAGAGACCCAGTACTTC. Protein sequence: CASSQRRRGPQETQYF.

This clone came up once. CDR3 in DNA: TGCAGTGCTAGTAGGGCGCTAGCCCGCACAGATACGCAGTATTTT. Translated: CSASRALARTDTQYF. The V call is TRBV20-1, the J call TRBJ2-3; weak D call: TRBD2 (5 bases). The V gene lost 3 bases and the J gene lost 1 base, with 14 bases spanning the gap. CDR1 is DFQATT, CDR2 SNEGSKA, per germline (reference sequence). CDR3 length: 15 amino acids.

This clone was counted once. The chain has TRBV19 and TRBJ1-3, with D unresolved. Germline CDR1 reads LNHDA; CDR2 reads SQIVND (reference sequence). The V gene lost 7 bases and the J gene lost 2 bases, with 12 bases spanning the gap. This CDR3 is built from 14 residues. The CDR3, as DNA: TGTGCCAGTACCAAAACGGGGACTGGAAACACCATATATTTT. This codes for CASTKTGTGNTIYF. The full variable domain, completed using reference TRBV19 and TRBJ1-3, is DGGITQSPKYLFRKEGQNVTLSCEQNLNHDAMYWYRQDPGQGLRLIYYSQIVNDFQKGDIAEGYSVSREKKESFPLTVTSAQKNPTAFYLCASTKTGTGNTIYFGEGSWLTVV.

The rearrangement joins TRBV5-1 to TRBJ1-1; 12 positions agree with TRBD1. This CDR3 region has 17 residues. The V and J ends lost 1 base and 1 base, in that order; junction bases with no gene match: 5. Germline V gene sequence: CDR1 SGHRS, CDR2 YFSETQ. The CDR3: CASSLLRDRGPNTEAFF. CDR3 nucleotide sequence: TGCGCCAGCAGCTTGCTCCGGGACAGGGGGCCGAACACTGAAGCTTTCTTT. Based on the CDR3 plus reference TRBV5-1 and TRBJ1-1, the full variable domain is KAGVTQTPRYLIKTRGQQVTLSCSPISGHRSVSWYQQTPGQGLQFLFEYFSETQRNKGNFPGRFSGRQFSNSRSEMNVSTLELGDSALYLCASSLLRDRGPNTEAFFGQGTRLTVV.

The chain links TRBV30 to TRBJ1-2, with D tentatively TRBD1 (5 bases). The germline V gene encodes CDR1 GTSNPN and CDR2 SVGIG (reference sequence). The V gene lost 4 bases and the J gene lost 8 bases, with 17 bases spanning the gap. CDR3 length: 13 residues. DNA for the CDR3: TGTGCCTGGACCCAATCAGGGAATCGAGGCTACACCTTC. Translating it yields CAWTQSGNRGYTF.

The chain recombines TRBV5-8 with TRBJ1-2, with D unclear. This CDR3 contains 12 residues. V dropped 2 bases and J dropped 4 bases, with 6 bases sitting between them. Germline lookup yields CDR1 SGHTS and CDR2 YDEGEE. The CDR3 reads CASSLQPYGYTF. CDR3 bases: TGTGCCAGCAGCTTACAACCCTATGGCTACACCTTC. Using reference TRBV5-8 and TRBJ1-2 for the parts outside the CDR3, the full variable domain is EAGVTQSPTHLIKTRGQQATLRCSPISGHTSVYWYQQALGLGLQFLLWYDEGEERNRGNFPPRFSGRQFPNYSSELNVNALELEDSALYLCASSLQPYGYTFGSGTRLTVV.

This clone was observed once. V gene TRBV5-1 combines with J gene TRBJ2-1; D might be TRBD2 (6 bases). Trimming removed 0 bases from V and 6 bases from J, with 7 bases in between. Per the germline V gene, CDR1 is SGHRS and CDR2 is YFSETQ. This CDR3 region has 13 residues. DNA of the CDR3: TGCGCCAGCAGCTTGGCCGGGGGCAATGAGCAGTTCTTC. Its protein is CASSLAGGNEQFF.

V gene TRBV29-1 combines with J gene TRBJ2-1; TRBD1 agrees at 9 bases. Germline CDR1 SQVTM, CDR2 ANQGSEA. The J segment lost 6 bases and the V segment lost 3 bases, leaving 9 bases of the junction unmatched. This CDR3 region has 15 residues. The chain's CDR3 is CSVDVIRDRVNEQFF. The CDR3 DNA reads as TGCAGCGTTGATGTTATCCGGGACAGGGTCAATGAGCAGTTCTTC.

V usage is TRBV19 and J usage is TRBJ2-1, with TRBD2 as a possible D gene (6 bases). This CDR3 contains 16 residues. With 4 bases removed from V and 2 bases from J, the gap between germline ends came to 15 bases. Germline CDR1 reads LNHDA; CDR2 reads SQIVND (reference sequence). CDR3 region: CASSTQVGGTYNEQFF. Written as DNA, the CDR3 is TGTGCCAGTAGTACCCAAGTGGGGGGTACCTACAATGAGCAGTTCTTC.

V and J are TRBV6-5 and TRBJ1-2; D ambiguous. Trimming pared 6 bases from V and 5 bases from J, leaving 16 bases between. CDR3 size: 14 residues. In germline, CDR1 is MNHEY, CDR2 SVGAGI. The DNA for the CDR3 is TGTGCCAGCAGGCCCTCCGGGTCCGTATATGGCTACACCTTC. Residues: CASRPSGSVYGYTF.

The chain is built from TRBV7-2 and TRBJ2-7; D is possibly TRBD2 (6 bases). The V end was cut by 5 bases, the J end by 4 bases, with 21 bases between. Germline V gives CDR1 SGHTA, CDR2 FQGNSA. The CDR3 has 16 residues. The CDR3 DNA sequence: TGTGCCAGCAGCCCGAACCCCGGGACTTCGAGTTACGAGCAGTACTTC. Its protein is CASSPNPGTSSYEQYF.